The 24 T cell receptor beta chains reported below all come from one sample, sequenced in a study of blood T cells in healthy people across ages. For the second PCR, which ran for about 7 to 11 cycles, a sample-barcoded 5' primer and a J-beta primer mix were used. TCRdb independently ran MiXCR on the 5' RACE reads; one entry per CDR3 protein. The table records under 700,000 distinct CDR3 sequences, 20% to 30% of them present only once. The sample also formed part of further work on T cells of mothers and their children.

The sample consisted of blood. All receptors come from a boy aged 10-17 years in good health.

V usage is TRBV6-2 or TRBV6-3 and J usage is TRBJ2-5, with TRBD2 matching over 8 bases. The tail of the sequence fits TRBJ2-1 better, so the J call may be wrong. The CDR3 covers 14 residues. Germline lookup yields CDR1 MNHEY and CDR2 SVGEGT. CDR3 sequence (DNA): TGTGCCAGCGAGCTAGCGGGCCTCTACAATGAGCAGTTCTTC. Encoded protein: CASELAGLYNEQFF.

The V call is TRBV4-3, the J call TRBJ1-2; tentatively, D is TRBD1 (6 bases). CDR3 length equals 16 residues. V shed 1 base and J shed 8 bases, with 20 bases lying between them. Germline loops: CDR1 LGHNA, CDR2 YSLEER. The CDR3 here is CASSQADSQGFGGYTF. For the CDR3, the DNA is TGCGCCAGCAGCCAAGCGGACTCACAGGGCTTCGGAGGCTACACCTTC.

This clonotype has just a few counts. The chain links TRBV6-5 to TRBJ2-7, with TRBD2 identical over 8 bases. Trimming removed 7 bases from V and 3 bases from J; junction bases left unmatched: 8. Germline CDR1 MNHEY, CDR2 SVGAGI. The CDR3 totals 14 residues. For the CDR3, the DNA is TGTGCCAGCAAAAGGTCCAGCGGGGGCTACGAGCAGTACTTC. Its protein is CASKRSSGGYEQYF.

This clonotype was counted between two and nine times. The V gene is TRBV29-1, the J gene TRBJ2-5, with 7 bases identical to TRBD1. Germline trimming cut 3 bases from V and 4 bases from J; bases unmatched to any gene: 2. Germline V gene lookup returns CDR1 SQVTM and CDR2 ANQGSEA. CDR3 length: 12 residues. The CDR3 spells CSVDRGLETQYF. The CDR3 DNA is TGCAGCGTTGATAGGGGGCTAGAGACCCAGTACTTC.

The table lists this clonotype with a count of one. CDR3: CASSSTIGGIGYGYTF. CDR3 DNA: TGTGCCAGCAGCTCCACAATTGGGGGAATCGGCTATGGCTACACCTTC. The chain employs TRBV7-2 and TRBJ1-2, with D possibly TRBD1 on 5 matching bases. V lost 4 bases to trimming and J lost 4 bases, with 19 bases between them. Germline V gene lookup returns CDR1 SGHTA and CDR2 FQGNSA. This CDR3 is built from 16 residues.

In this sample, this clonotype turned up once. The V and J genes are TRBV4-3 and TRBJ2-7; 11 bases line up with TRBD2. The CDR3 contains 15 residues. V lost 1 base to trimming and J lost 6 bases; unmatched junction nucleotides: 5. Germline CDR1 reads LGHNA; CDR2 reads YSLEER. CDR3 sequence: CASSQVVAGGFEQYF. Written as DNA, the CDR3 is TGCGCCAGCAGCCAAGTAGTAGCGGGGGGGTTCGAGCAGTACTTC.

The chain uses TRBV12-3 or TRBV12-4 and TRBJ1-5; D is perhaps TRBD1 (5 bases). The V and J ends lost 3 bases and 0 bases respectively, with 15 bases between them. The CDR3 contains 17 residues. CDR3 DNA sequence: TGTGCCAGCAGTTTGGCAGGGAAGGGTTATAGCAATCAGCCCCAGCATTTT. It codes for CASSLAGKGYSNQPQHF.

V usage is TRBV10-3 and J usage is TRBJ2-3; D is ambiguous. V was cut by 0 bases and J by 6 bases, with 10 bases left in between. The germline V gene encodes CDR1 ENHRY and CDR2 SYGVKD. This CDR3 region has 14 residues. The CDR3 loop is CAISESLGPDTQYF. The CDR3 region has the DNA TGTGCCATCAGTGAGTCTTTGGGCCCGGATACGCAGTATTTT.

V usage is TRBV28 and J usage is TRBJ2-3, with 7 bases matching TRBD2. The V and J ends lost 5 bases and 2 bases, in that order; junction bases with no gene match: 13. Germline lookup yields CDR1 MDHEN and CDR2 SYDVKM. The CDR3 has 17 residues. The CDR3 sequence: CASSLRGEGTHTDTQYF. The CDR3 bases are TGTGCCAGCAGTCTCCGGGGGGAAGGGACTCACACAGATACGCAGTATTTT. The variable domain in full, with the rest retrieved from reference TRBV28 and TRBJ2-3, is DVKVTQSSRYLVKRTGEKVFLECVQDMDHENMFWYRQDPGLGLRLIYFSYDVKMKEKGDIPEGYSVSREKKERFSLILESASTNQTSMYLCASSLRGEGTHTDTQYFGPGTRLTVL.

The chain is built from TRBV20-1 and TRBJ1-5, with 7 nucleotides matching TRBD1. This CDR3 comprises 16 residues. J gave up 2 bases and V 0 bases, and 7 bases lay outside the gene matches. CDR1 DFQATT and CDR2 SNEGSKA come from the germline V gene (reference sequence). For the CDR3, the DNA is TGCAGTGCTAGAGATCAAAGGGGGCTTGGCAATCAGCCCCAGCATTTT. It is translated as CSARDQRGLGNQPQHF.

The rearrangement links TRBV20-1 to TRBJ2-1, with TRBD2 identical over 9 bases. CDR1 and CDR2 (germline): DFQATT, SNEGSKA (reference sequence). The CDR3 is made up of 14 amino acids. With V trimmed by 5 bases and J by 9 bases, 11 bases remained unmatched. The DNA for the CDR3 is TGCAGTGCTGAAATAGCGGGGGCCATCGGTGAGCAGTTCTTC. It yields the protein CSAEIAGAIGEQFF.

This chain joins TRBV4-1 and TRBJ2-5; 7 bases agree with TRBD2. The germline V gene has CDR1 MGHRA and CDR2 YSYEKL. CDR3 length: 17 residues. Trimming cost V 5 bases and J 7 bases; bases outside gene matches: 19. Here the CDR3 reads CASSSPLNGRPPGTQYF. The DNA for the CDR3 is TGCGCCAGCAGCTCCCCCTTAAACGGGAGGCCCCCAGGGACCCAGTACTTC.

This clonotype has a single count. The chain uses TRBV20-1 and TRBJ2-3; a possible D gene is TRBD1 (7 bases). The CDR3 loop spans 13 amino acids. Trimming shortened V by 2 bases and J by 5 bases, and 11 bases separated the two germline ends. The germline gives CDR1 DFQATT, CDR2 SNEGSKA (reference sequence). CDR3 in amino acids: CSARYRGGDTQYF. CDR3 sequence (DNA): TGCAGTGCTAGATACAGGGGAGGAGATACGCAGTATTTT.

The rearrangement links TRBV14 to TRBJ2-5, with TRBD2 identical over 10 bases. With V trimmed by 7 bases and J by 1 base, 12 bases remained unmatched. The germline gives CDR1 SGHDN, CDR2 FVKESK. The CDR3 is 17 residues long. The CDR3 DNA reads as TGTGCCAGCACCCGGGGGTGGACTAGCGGAGCCCAAGAGACCCAGTACTTC. This sequence encodes CASTRGWTSGAQETQYF.

The V and J genes are TRBV29-1 and TRBJ2-5; tentatively, D is TRBD1 (6 bases). V lost 6 bases, J lost 4 bases, and 9 bases lay in between. The CDR3 runs to 11 residues. Germline V gene data show CDR1 as SQVTM and CDR2 as ANQGSEA. CDR3 nucleotide sequence: TGCAGCGTCCAGGGGTCAGAGACCCAGTACTTC. Residues: CSVQGSETQYF. Full variable domain (outside the CDR3, taken from reference TRBV29-1 and TRBJ2-5): SAVISQKPSRDICQRGTSLTIQCQVDSQVTMMFWYRQQPGQSLTLIATANQGSEATYESGFVIDKFPISRPNLTFSTLTVSNMSPEDSSIYLCSVQGSETQYFGPGTRLLVL.

A few counts support this clonotype. This chain connects TRBV7-2 to TRBJ2-5, with TRBD2 identical over 13 bases. Judging by the DNA end, TRBJ2-1 fits better; the J call may be wrong. The CDR3 spans 16 residues. The V gene's germline CDR1 is SGHTA and CDR2 FQGNSA. As DNA, the CDR3 is TGTGCCAGCAGCTCACTAGCGGGGGGGCCGGGGAAGGAGCAGTTCTTC. Its translation: CASSSLAGGPGKEQFF.

The J gene is TRBJ1-1, the V gene TRBV20-1, with D uncertain. V gave up 5 bases and J gave up 0 bases, with 19 bases separating them. Germline V CDR1 and CDR2: DFQATT, SNEGSKA (reference sequence). The CDR3 consists of 16 residues. The CDR3 nucleotides are TGCAGTGCTCCCAGGCCCTCGTCCAGCCTGAACACTGAAGCTTTCTTT. Its protein product is CSAPRPSSSLNTEAFF.

The V and J genes are TRBV14 and TRBJ1-2; TRBD1 might be the D (6 bases). CDR1 is SGHDN, CDR2 FVKESK, per germline. V lost 4 bases and J 2 bases, leaving 38 bases between the germline ends. The CDR3 length is 23 residues. CDR3 sequence (DNA): TGTGCCAGCAGCCTTGGTGGGGGCGTTATTAACCGTCACCGCTATTCTCTAAACTATGGCTACACCTTC. Translated: CASSLGGGVINRHRYSLNYGYTF. Supplemented by reference TRBV14 and TRBJ1-2, the full variable domain reads EAGVTQFPSHSVIEKGQTVTLRCDPISGHDNLYWYRRVMGKEIKFLLHFVKESKQDESGMPNNRFLAERTGGTYSTLKVQPAELEDSGVYFCASSLGGGVINRHRYSLNYGYTFGSGTRLTVV.

This sequence joins TRBV20-1 and TRBJ2-3; 9 nucleotides agree with TRBD2. CDR1 and CDR2 (germline): DFQATT, SNEGSKA (reference sequence). The CDR3 extends over 14 amino acids. The V and J ends lost 7 bases and 8 bases, in that order; junction bases with no gene match: 13. CDR3 nucleotide sequence: TGCAGTGGTCGCGGGGGGGCCCCGTCCGGTACGCAGTATTTT. This gives the protein CSGRGGAPSGTQYF.

The rearrangement joins TRBV4-1 to TRBJ2-5; 10 bases align to TRBD1. The DNA matches TRBJ2-7 better at its end, which makes the J call doubtful. Germline CDR1 and CDR2: MGHRA and YSYEKL. The CDR3 has 15 residues. As DNA, the CDR3 is TGCGCCAGCAGCCAAGGGACAGGGGGTGGCTACGAGCAGTACTTC. This gives the protein CASSQGTGGGYEQYF.

This clonotype has just a few counts. This chain joins TRBV23-1 and TRBJ1-4; D ambiguous. TRBV23-1 belongs to the ORF category, with a function that is uncertain. V was trimmed by 10 bases and J by 8 bases, leaving 8 bases between them. The CDR3 loop spans 10 amino acids. CDR3 DNA: TGCGCCATAACGGAGGAAAAACTGTTTTTT. Translating gives CAITEEKLFF.

The J gene is TRBJ2-1, the V gene TRBV20-1; 14 nucleotides match TRBD2. V was pared by 6 bases and J by 13 bases, with 11 bases of the junction left unmatched. Germline V CDR1 and CDR2: DFQATT, SNEGSKA (reference sequence). The CDR3 sequence is 14 residues long. CDR3 DNA sequence: TGCAGTGCCTTACTCCCGGGACTAGCGGGGGTACAGTTCTTC. Amino acid sequence: CSALLPGLAGVQFF.

This rearrangement joins TRBV4-1 to TRBJ2-5, with D unresolved. The CDR3 is 15 amino acids. Looked up from germline, CDR1 is MGHRA and CDR2 is YSYEKL. The ends were cut back, 1 base at V and 5 bases at J, with 14 bases in the middle. The CDR3 sequence: CASSQGGFGRETQYF. The CDR3 DNA is TGCGCCAGCAGCCAAGGCGGCTTCGGAAGGGAGACCCAGTACTTC.

The rearrangement uses TRBV14 and TRBJ2-1; 7 bases align to TRBD1. Germline-derived CDR1 and CDR2 are SGHDN and FVKESK. Trimming cost V 4 bases and J 9 bases; bases outside gene matches: 12. The CDR3 loop spans 15 amino acids. The CDR3 region is CASSPNRGLGFEQFF. CDR3 DNA sequence: TGTGCCAGCAGCCCTAATAGGGGGCTGGGGTTTGAGCAGTTCTTC.